The 11 T cell receptor beta chains below come from one sample, sequenced in a study of blood T cells in healthy people across ages. Next came a second PCR, run for about 6 to 12 cycles, which used a sample-barcoded 5' primer along with a J-beta primer mix. MiXCR, run by TCRdb on the 5' RACE reads, gives a single entry per CDR3 protein. The sample holds 1.2 million to 1.5 million distinct CDR3 sequences, roughly 40% seen once. The material sequenced was blood. The receptors derive from a woman between 18 and 29 years old in good health.

This sequence joins TRBV6-1 and TRBJ2-1, with D unclear. Germline loops: CDR1 MNHNS, CDR2 SASEGT. V dropped 7 bases and J dropped 6 bases, with 13 bases sitting between them. CDR3 length: 13 amino acids. The CDR3, as DNA: TGTGCCAGCATTCATTCAGTCCCCAATGAGCAGTTCTTC. This translates into CASIHSVPNEQFF.

The genes are TRBV6-5 and TRBJ2-1; 11 bases fit TRBD2. This CDR3 spans 18 amino acids. Germline lookup yields CDR1 MNHEY and CDR2 SVGAGI. V shed 6 bases and J 5 bases; nucleotides not matched to a gene: 15. The chain's CDR3 is CASSYIWVGTSGHNEQFF. The CDR3 DNA follows: TGTGCCAGCAGCTATATTTGGGTCGGGACTAGCGGTCACAATGAGCAGTTCTTC.

A few counts support this clonotype. This chain joins TRBV30 and TRBJ1-4, with TRBD1 matching 8 bases. V was clipped by 4 bases and J by 8 bases; unmatched bases: 6. This CDR3 comprises 13 residues. The V gene's germline CDR1 is GTSNPN and CDR2 SVGIG (reference sequence). The CDR3 here is CAWNGQGGEKLFF. The CDR3 coding sequence is TGTGCCTGGAACGGACAGGGTGGAGAAAAACTGTTTTTT.

V is TRBV12-3 or TRBV12-4 and J is TRBJ1-5; D uncertain. This CDR3 comprises 16 residues. Trimming cost V 0 bases and J 0 bases, with 9 bases left between them. The CDR3 region has the DNA TGTGCCAGCAGTTTAGCACTAGCTCGTAGCAATCAGCCCCAGCATTTT. Its translation is CASSLALARSNQPQHF.

This clonotype was recorded many times. The V and J genes are TRBV29-1 and TRBJ2-3; 7 nucleotides agree with TRBD2. The J segment lost 4 bases and the V segment lost 7 bases, leaving 5 bases of the junction unmatched. This CDR3 comprises 12 residues. Germline CDR1 is SQVTM and CDR2 is ANQGSEA. CDR3 nucleotide sequence: TGCAGCGCCGAGCGGGACCCAGATACGCAGTATTTT. This translates into CSAERDPDTQYF.

A word on this clonotype: Relative to the germline gene, one junction end is altered; a read error may explain this. The rearrangement links TRBV5-1 to TRBJ2-1; 8 nucleotides line up with TRBD1. Germline V gives CDR1 SGHRS, CDR2 YFSETQ. This CDR3 region has 13 residues. The DNA for the CDR3 is TGCGCCGGCAGCTTGACAGGGGCCAATGAGCAGTTCTTC. It is translated as CAGSLTGANEQFF. Drawing the rest from reference TRBV5-1 and TRBJ2-1, the complete variable domain is KAGVTQTPRYLIKTRGQQVTLSCSPISGHRSVSWYQQTPGQGLQFLFEYFSETQRNKGNFPGRFSGRQFSNSRSEMNVSTLELGDSALYLCAGSLTGANEQFFGPGTRLTVL.

This clonotype has only a few counts. The chain combines TRBV3-1 with TRBJ1-2, with D uncertain. Looked up from germline, CDR1 is LGHDT and CDR2 is YNNKEL (reference sequence). This CDR3 spans 13 amino acids. Trimming took 0 bases from V and 8 from J, leaving 10 bases between them. CDR3 loop: CASSQESANGYTF. CDR3 coding DNA: TGTGCCAGCAGCCAAGAAAGCGCAAACGGCTACACCTTC.

The rearrangement uses TRBV2 and TRBJ2-5; TRBD1 agrees at 9 bases. The J call could be wrong; TRBJ2-7 is a better fit for the DNA end. Germline assignment: CDR1 SNHLY and CDR2 FYNNEI. The CDR3 is 15 amino acids. CDR3 protein: CASSAAGTGNNEQYF. The CDR3 nucleotides are TGTGCCAGCAGTGCGGCCGGGACAGGGAACAACGAGCAGTACTTC.

The chain recombines TRBV29-1 with TRBJ2-5; 7 bases line up with TRBD1. Matching the DNA end better, TRBJ2-7 makes the J call doubtful. Germline values: CDR1 SQVTM, CDR2 ANQGSEA. The CDR3 runs to 14 residues. In nucleotides, the CDR3 is TGCAGCGTCGCTGGGACAGCCACCTTCTACGAGCAGTACTTC. Translation: CSVAGTATFYEQYF.

Here the CDR3 reads CASSLGQGSNYGYTF. The CDR3 nucleotides read TGTGCCAGCAGCTTAGGACAGGGCTCCAACTATGGCTACACCTTC. This chain uses TRBV5-5 with TRBJ1-2, with 8 bases identical to TRBD1. V was clipped by 2 bases and J by 2 bases; unmatched bases: 5. Per the germline V gene, CDR1 is SGHKS and CDR2 is YYEKEE (reference sequence). The CDR3 spans 15 residues.

This clonotype showed up just once. V gene TRBV29-1 combines with J gene TRBJ2-3; the match to TRBD2 covers 8 bases. CDR1 and CDR2 from the germline V gene are SQVTM and ANQGSEA. The CDR3 has 17 residues. Trimming took 6 bases from V and 1 from J; bases not matched to a gene: 15. CDR3 bases: TGCAGCGTCGCCGGGACTAGGGTGCCGGTGGGCACAGATACGCAGTATTTT. Its translation: CSVAGTRVPVGTDTQYF.